A single sample gave rise to the 8 T cell receptor beta chains below, sequenced in a study of radiotherapy plus CTLA-4 blockade in lung cancer. The assay was immunoSEQ multiplex PCR, and TCRdb's table has in-frame clones only and misses some. The table records 53,000 or so clones, about 88% of them present only once. The sample was peripheral blood, taken from a patient treated with radiotherapy plus ipilimumab. Receptors were obtained from a human donor with non-small cell lung cancer whose response to radiotherapy plus ipilimumab could not be evaluated.

This clone was observed a handful of times. V is TRBV7-6 and J is TRBJ2-1; 10 bases align to TRBD2. There are 16 residues in the CDR3. J was trimmed by 5 bases and V by 4 bases; bases with no gene match: 8. The germline V gene encodes CDR1 SGHVS and CDR2 FNYEAQ. The CDR3 is CASSSQGAGGNNEQFF. The CDR3, as DNA: TGTGCCAGCAGCTCTCAGGGAGCGGGGGGGAACAATGAGCAGTTCTTC.

The gene calls are TRBV2 and TRBJ1-3; the match to TRBD1 covers 10 bases. J was trimmed by 4 bases and V by 11 bases; bases with no gene match: 5. CDR1 is SNHLY, CDR2 FYNNEI, per germline. This CDR3 contains 13 residues. CDR3: CAGGTGEGNTIYF. The DNA for the CDR3 is TGTGCCGGGGGGACAGGGGAAGGAAACACCATATATTTT.

This chain links TRBV4-3 with TRBJ2-3; 13 bases align to TRBD2. The CDR3 is made up of 20 amino acids. Trimming cost V 2 bases and J 3 bases; bases outside gene matches: 14. CDR1 and CDR2 from the germline V gene are LGHNA and YSLEER. The CDR3 sequence is CASSQTQLAGGPSSTDTQYF. The CDR3 coding sequence is TGCGCCAGCAGCCAAACCCAACTAGCGGGAGGGCCCTCTAGTACAGATACGCAGTATTTT.

The J gene is TRBJ1-6, the V gene TRBV6-5; 8 bases are shared with TRBD1. This CDR3 comprises 15 residues. The J segment lost 5 bases and the V segment lost 4 bases, leaving 4 bases of the junction unmatched. Germline values: CDR1 MNHEY, CDR2 SVGAGI. The chain's CDR3 is CASSWTGPNNSPLHF. In DNA form, the CDR3 reads TGTGCCAGCAGTTGGACAGGGCCGAATAATTCACCCCTCCACTTT.

This chain uses TRBV7-8 with TRBJ2-5, with 7 nucleotides matching TRBD1. Germline-derived CDR1 and CDR2 are SGHVS and FQNEAQ. The CDR3 runs to 14 residues. Trimming cost V 2 bases and J 2 bases; bases outside gene matches: 2. CDR3 nucleotide sequence: TGTGCCAGCAGCTTAAGGGACAGACAAGAGACCCAGTACTTC. Translated: CASSLRDRQETQYF.

The gene calls are TRBV28 and TRBJ2-3; the D is unclear. V was pared by 2 bases and J by 5 bases, with 5 bases between. Germline V gene data show CDR1 as MDHEN and CDR2 as SYDVKM. The CDR3 is 12 residues long. CDR3 in DNA: TGTGCCAGCAGTTTACGTAGAGATACGCAGTATTTT. The encoded protein is CASSLRRDTQYF.

The rearrangement links TRBV5-4 to TRBJ1-1; no clear D. The V end was cut by 0 bases, the J end by 6 bases, with 15 bases between. The length of the CDR3 is 15 residues. The germline V gene encodes CDR1 SGHNT and CDR2 YYREEE (reference sequence). The CDR3 sequence is CASSLGGRRTAEAFF. The DNA for the CDR3 is TGTGCCAGCAGCTTGGGAGGTCGGCGTACCGCTGAAGCTTTCTTT.

This chain uses TRBV5-1 with TRBJ1-1, with unresolved D. This CDR3 contains 14 residues. The V and J ends lost 2 bases and 1 base respectively, with 9 bases between them. Germline V lookup: CDR1 SGHRS, CDR2 YFSETQ. The CDR3 coding sequence is TGCGCCAGCAGCTTACATGACAAGAACACTGAAGCTTTCTTT. It encodes CASSLHDKNTEAFF.